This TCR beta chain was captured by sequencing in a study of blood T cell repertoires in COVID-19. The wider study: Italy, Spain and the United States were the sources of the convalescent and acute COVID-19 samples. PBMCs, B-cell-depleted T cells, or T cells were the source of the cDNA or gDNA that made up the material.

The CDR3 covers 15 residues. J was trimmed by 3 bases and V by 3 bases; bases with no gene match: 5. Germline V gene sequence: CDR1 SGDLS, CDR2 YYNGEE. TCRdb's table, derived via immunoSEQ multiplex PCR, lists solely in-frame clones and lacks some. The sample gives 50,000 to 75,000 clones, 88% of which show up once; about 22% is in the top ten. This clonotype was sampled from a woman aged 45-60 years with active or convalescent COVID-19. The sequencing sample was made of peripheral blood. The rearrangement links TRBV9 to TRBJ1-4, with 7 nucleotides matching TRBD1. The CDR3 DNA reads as TGTGCCAGCAGCGCGCCCGGGACAGCTAATGAAAAACTGTTTTTT. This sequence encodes CASSAPGTANEKLFF.